This TCR beta chain was identified during a study of shared clonotypes between healthy human individuals. The study, taken as a whole, reports: Generation probabilities were higher for clonotypes shared across all four sorted-subset donors than for unshared ones. Clonotypes that were shared across a few donors made up around 5.5% of naive CD4 clonotypes.

This CDR3 is 15 amino acids long. The ends were cut back, 6 bases at V and 1 base at J, with 15 bases in the middle. CDR1 is MGHDK and CDR2 is SYGVNS in the germline V gene. As defined, naive CD8 cells were CD45RO-negative and positively selected for CCR7, with terminally differentiated effector memory CD45RA+ cells excluded. Adult donors, all healthy and HIV-negative, had no recent acute infections or vaccinations. Of note for this clone: Its cognate antigen is unknown.

Approximately 210 ng DNA, tens of thousands of T cell genomes, went into each sorted-subset replicate PCR. Sequenced by immunoSEQ multiplex PCR; TCRdb stores in-frame clones only, minus some. The sample yields about 2.1 million clones, around 95% seen once. Sequencing was carried out using naive CD8+ T cells from PBMCs. The chain is built from TRBV25-1 and TRBJ1-1; a weak D match, TRBD1 (5 bases). The sequence was collected from a man aged 18 to 29 in good health. Some clones in this sample may be carry-over from other donors' samples. Here the CDR3 reads CASRDDSEENTEAFF. As DNA, the CDR3 is TGTGCCAGCAGAGATGACAGTGAGGAGAACACTGAAGCTTTCTTT.